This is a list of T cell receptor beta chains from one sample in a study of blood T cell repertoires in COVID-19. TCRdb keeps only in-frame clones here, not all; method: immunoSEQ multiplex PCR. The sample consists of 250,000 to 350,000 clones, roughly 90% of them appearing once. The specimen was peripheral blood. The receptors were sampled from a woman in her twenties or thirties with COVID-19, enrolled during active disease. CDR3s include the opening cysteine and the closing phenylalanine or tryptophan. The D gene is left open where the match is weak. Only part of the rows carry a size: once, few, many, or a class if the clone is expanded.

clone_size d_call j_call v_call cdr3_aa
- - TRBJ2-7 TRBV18 CASSPSRREQYF
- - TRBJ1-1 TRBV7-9 CASSLNSVPNTEAFF
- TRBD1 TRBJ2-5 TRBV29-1 CSVEGQGETQYF
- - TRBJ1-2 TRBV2 CASSAPGYGYTF
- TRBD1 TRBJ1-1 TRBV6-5 CATRTGRTEAFF
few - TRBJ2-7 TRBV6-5 CASSLRDSLHEQYF
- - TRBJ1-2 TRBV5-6 CASSWRGSYGYTF
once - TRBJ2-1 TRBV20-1 CSASFFSREQFF
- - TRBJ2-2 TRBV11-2 CASSLEGTSGELFF
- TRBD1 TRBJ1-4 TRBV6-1 CASSAPSGQGREKLFF
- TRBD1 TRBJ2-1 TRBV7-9 CASSPLTGLF
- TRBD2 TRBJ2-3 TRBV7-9 CASSVGGTSGIGDTQYF
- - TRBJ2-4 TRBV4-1 CASSQGTAAINIQYF
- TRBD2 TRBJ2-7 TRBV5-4 CASSSPGGSSYEQYF
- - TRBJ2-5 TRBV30 CAWSTGHETQYF
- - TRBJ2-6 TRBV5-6 CASSLVTGNSGANVLTF
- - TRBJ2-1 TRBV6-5 CASSYELPSEQFF
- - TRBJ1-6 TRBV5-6 CASSLSPGKYDSPLHF
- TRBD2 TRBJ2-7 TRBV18 CASSRNGRESMQYF
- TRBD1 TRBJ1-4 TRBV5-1 CASRAGQGTNEKLFF
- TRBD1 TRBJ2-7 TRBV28 CASSFPTGDLYEQYF
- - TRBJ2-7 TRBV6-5 CASTAGSLYEQYF
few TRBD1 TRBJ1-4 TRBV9 CASSVTGGYSEKLFF
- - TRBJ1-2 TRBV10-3 CAISDTGLGYGYTF
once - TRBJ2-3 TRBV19 CASSPRPEGTDTQYF
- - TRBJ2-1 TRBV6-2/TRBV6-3 CASSYSYNEQFF
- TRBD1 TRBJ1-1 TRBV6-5 CASSWTGRGAEAFF
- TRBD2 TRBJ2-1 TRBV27 CASSASGAYNEQFF
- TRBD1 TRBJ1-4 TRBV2 CASSGGQGPEEKLFF
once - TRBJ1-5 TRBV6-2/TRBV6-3 CASSRDLQPQHF
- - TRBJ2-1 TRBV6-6 CASRVQERIYNEQFF
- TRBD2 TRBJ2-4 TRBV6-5 CASSSGIAKNIQYF
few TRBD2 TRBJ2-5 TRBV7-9 CASSPTSGEAETQYF
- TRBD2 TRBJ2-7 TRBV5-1 CASSFGGGDEQYF